The T cell receptor beta chain under discussion was sequenced for a study of T cell changes during pregnancy in multiple sclerosis. Method: immunoSEQ multiplex PCR; TCRdb's copy keeps in-frame clones and lacks some. The data hold fewer than 50,000 clones, with 90% to 95% observed a single time. The CDR3 totals 18 residues. CDR1 SGHTA and CDR2 FQGTGA come from the germline V gene. Between the trimmed V and J ends, which lost 0 bases and 0 bases, there was a span of 14 bases. The gene calls are TRBV7-3 and TRBJ2-2; the D gene is possibly TRBD2 (5 bases). The receptor was isolated from a female donor with multiple sclerosis, enrolled in a pregnancy study. The starting material was CD8+ T cells from peripheral blood mononuclear cells, obtained in the first trimester of pregnancy. Here the CDR3 DNA reads TGTGCCAGCAGCTTAACTATGGGTCTAGCCCCGAACACCGGGGAGCTGTTTTTT. Translating gives CASSLTMGLAPNTGELFF.